Each of the 12 T cell receptor beta chains below was sequenced from the same sample in a study of cytomegalovirus exposure and HLA in healthy donors. TCRdb's table, derived via immunoSEQ multiplex PCR, lists solely in-frame clones and lacks some. Seen here are 330,000 or so clones, roughly 89% observed once, and the top ten hold around 0.8%. Sequencing was carried out using PBMCs. These receptors all stem from a woman aged 18-29 years in good health and CMV-seronegative.

The J gene is TRBJ2-7, the V gene TRBV10-3, with 10 bases matching TRBD1. The junction had 11 bases not matched to a gene; V was cut back by 9 bases and J by 3 bases. Germline V gene data show CDR1 as ENHRY and CDR2 as SYGVKD. The CDR3 is 15 amino acids. The CDR3 is CAILTGTGENYEQYF. The DNA for the CDR3 is TGTGCCATTCTAACCGGGACAGGGGAAAACTACGAGCAGTACTTC.

The V call is TRBV25-1, the J call TRBJ1-1, with TRBD1 as a possible D gene (6 bases). V lost 2 bases, J lost 1 base, and 17 bases lay in between. Germline CDR1 MGHDK, CDR2 SYGVNS. The CDR3 extends over 17 amino acids. The CDR3 nucleotides are TGTGCCAGCAGTGAAGGTGGCAGGGGAGGGTGGAACACTGAAGCTTTCTTT. It yields the protein CASSEGGRGGWNTEAFF.

This clone was counted a single time. This rearrangement joins TRBV2 to TRBJ1-5, with D tentatively TRBD1 (5 bases). CDR1 and CDR2 (germline): SNHLY, FYNNEI. V dropped 2 bases and J dropped 6 bases, with 11 bases sitting between them. This CDR3 is built from 14 residues. CDR3 coding DNA: TGTGCCAGCAGTGAACAGGGCGGATTTCAGCCCCAGCATTTT. Translating it yields CASSEQGGFQPQHF. Using reference TRBV2 and TRBJ1-5 for the parts outside the CDR3, the full variable domain is EPEVTQTPSHQVTQMGQEVILRCVPISNHLYFYWYRQILGQKVEFLVSFYNNEISEKSEIFDDQFSVERPDGSNFTLKIRSTKLEDSAMYFCASSEQGGFQPQHFGDGTRLSIL.

This rearrangement joins TRBV6-6 to TRBJ1-2; 12 nucleotides line up with TRBD1. V gave up 6 bases and J gave up 6 bases; unmatched junction bases: 8. This CDR3 spans 15 amino acids. Looked up from germline, CDR1 is MNHNY and CDR2 is SVGAGI (reference sequence). CDR3 sequence (DNA): TGTGCCAGCAGCCCACTGGGACAGGGGGCGGATGGCTACACCTTC. Translating gives CASSPLGQGADGYTF.

V gene TRBV19 combines with J gene TRBJ2-3; 10 nucleotides match TRBD1. With V trimmed by 4 bases and J by 2 bases, 3 bases remained unmatched. The germline V gene encodes CDR1 LNHDA and CDR2 SQIVND (reference sequence). The CDR3 has 15 amino acids. CDR3 protein: CASSTRQGATDTQYF. DNA for the CDR3: TGTGCCAGTAGTACCCGACAGGGGGCCACAGATACGCAGTATTTT.

The chain has TRBV19 and TRBJ2-7; 7 bases agree with TRBD2. Trimming cost V 4 bases and J 1 base; bases outside gene matches: 4. Germline CDR1 is LNHDA and CDR2 is SQIVND (reference sequence). The length of the CDR3 is 14 residues. DNA for the CDR3: TGTGCCAGTAGTAAGGGAGGGTTATCCTACGAGCAGTACTTC. Translating it yields CASSKGGLSYEQYF.

The chain joins TRBV7-3 to TRBJ2-2; no definite D call. The CDR3 sequence is 14 residues long. Germline lookup yields CDR1 SGHTA and CDR2 FQGTGA. V lost 4 bases to trimming and J lost 2 bases, with 8 bases between them. CDR3 residues: CASSSSDNTGELFF. The CDR3 nucleotides read TGTGCCAGCAGCTCGTCAGATAACACCGGGGAGCTGTTTTTT.

J is TRBJ2-3 and V is TRBV2, with 9 nucleotides matching TRBD2. This CDR3 spans 15 amino acids. V lost 5 bases, J lost 4 bases, and 7 bases stayed unmatched. The germline V gene encodes CDR1 SNHLY and CDR2 FYNNEI. CDR3 nucleotide sequence: TGTGCCAGCAGTTTTTTGGGACTAGCTGCAGATACGCAGTATTTT. Protein sequence: CASSFLGLAADTQYF.

The V call is TRBV29-1, the J call TRBJ2-7; D may be TRBD1 (6 bases). Per germline, CDR1 SQVTM and CDR2 ANQGSEA. Trimming took 1 base from V and 4 from J, leaving 17 bases between them. This CDR3 comprises 15 residues. The CDR3 DNA sequence: TGCAGCGTTGAAGGAGGGATAGGGGGTGGATACGAGCAGTACTTC. This encodes CSVEGGIGGGYEQYF.

V and J are TRBV6-6 and TRBJ2-7; 10 bases line up with TRBD2. J was trimmed by 3 bases and V by 6 bases; bases with no gene match: 5. The germline V gene encodes CDR1 MNHNY and CDR2 SVGAGI (reference sequence). This CDR3 is built from 14 residues. The CDR3 bases are TGTGCCAGCAGCCCTCCTAGCGGGAGCTACGAGCAGTACTTC. It is translated as CASSPPSGSYEQYF.

The chain links TRBV30 to TRBJ1-5; tentative D call: TRBD1 (6 bases). Trimming pared 6 bases from V and 1 base from J, leaving 16 bases between. Germline lookup yields CDR1 GTSNPN and CDR2 SVGIG (reference sequence). The CDR3 sequence is 15 residues long. CDR3 loop: CACQDRIRSNQPQHF. The CDR3 coding sequence is TGTGCCTGCCAGGACAGAATCCGCAGCAATCAGCCCCAGCATTTT.

This chain joins TRBV28 and TRBJ2-7, with D uncertain. CDR1 is MDHEN and CDR2 is SYDVKM in the germline V gene. This CDR3 comprises 11 residues. V lost 2 bases and J 9 bases, leaving 8 bases between the germline ends. CDR3 amino acids: CASSLIGGQYF. Here the CDR3 DNA reads TGTGCCAGCAGTTTAATCGGTGGGCAGTACTTC.